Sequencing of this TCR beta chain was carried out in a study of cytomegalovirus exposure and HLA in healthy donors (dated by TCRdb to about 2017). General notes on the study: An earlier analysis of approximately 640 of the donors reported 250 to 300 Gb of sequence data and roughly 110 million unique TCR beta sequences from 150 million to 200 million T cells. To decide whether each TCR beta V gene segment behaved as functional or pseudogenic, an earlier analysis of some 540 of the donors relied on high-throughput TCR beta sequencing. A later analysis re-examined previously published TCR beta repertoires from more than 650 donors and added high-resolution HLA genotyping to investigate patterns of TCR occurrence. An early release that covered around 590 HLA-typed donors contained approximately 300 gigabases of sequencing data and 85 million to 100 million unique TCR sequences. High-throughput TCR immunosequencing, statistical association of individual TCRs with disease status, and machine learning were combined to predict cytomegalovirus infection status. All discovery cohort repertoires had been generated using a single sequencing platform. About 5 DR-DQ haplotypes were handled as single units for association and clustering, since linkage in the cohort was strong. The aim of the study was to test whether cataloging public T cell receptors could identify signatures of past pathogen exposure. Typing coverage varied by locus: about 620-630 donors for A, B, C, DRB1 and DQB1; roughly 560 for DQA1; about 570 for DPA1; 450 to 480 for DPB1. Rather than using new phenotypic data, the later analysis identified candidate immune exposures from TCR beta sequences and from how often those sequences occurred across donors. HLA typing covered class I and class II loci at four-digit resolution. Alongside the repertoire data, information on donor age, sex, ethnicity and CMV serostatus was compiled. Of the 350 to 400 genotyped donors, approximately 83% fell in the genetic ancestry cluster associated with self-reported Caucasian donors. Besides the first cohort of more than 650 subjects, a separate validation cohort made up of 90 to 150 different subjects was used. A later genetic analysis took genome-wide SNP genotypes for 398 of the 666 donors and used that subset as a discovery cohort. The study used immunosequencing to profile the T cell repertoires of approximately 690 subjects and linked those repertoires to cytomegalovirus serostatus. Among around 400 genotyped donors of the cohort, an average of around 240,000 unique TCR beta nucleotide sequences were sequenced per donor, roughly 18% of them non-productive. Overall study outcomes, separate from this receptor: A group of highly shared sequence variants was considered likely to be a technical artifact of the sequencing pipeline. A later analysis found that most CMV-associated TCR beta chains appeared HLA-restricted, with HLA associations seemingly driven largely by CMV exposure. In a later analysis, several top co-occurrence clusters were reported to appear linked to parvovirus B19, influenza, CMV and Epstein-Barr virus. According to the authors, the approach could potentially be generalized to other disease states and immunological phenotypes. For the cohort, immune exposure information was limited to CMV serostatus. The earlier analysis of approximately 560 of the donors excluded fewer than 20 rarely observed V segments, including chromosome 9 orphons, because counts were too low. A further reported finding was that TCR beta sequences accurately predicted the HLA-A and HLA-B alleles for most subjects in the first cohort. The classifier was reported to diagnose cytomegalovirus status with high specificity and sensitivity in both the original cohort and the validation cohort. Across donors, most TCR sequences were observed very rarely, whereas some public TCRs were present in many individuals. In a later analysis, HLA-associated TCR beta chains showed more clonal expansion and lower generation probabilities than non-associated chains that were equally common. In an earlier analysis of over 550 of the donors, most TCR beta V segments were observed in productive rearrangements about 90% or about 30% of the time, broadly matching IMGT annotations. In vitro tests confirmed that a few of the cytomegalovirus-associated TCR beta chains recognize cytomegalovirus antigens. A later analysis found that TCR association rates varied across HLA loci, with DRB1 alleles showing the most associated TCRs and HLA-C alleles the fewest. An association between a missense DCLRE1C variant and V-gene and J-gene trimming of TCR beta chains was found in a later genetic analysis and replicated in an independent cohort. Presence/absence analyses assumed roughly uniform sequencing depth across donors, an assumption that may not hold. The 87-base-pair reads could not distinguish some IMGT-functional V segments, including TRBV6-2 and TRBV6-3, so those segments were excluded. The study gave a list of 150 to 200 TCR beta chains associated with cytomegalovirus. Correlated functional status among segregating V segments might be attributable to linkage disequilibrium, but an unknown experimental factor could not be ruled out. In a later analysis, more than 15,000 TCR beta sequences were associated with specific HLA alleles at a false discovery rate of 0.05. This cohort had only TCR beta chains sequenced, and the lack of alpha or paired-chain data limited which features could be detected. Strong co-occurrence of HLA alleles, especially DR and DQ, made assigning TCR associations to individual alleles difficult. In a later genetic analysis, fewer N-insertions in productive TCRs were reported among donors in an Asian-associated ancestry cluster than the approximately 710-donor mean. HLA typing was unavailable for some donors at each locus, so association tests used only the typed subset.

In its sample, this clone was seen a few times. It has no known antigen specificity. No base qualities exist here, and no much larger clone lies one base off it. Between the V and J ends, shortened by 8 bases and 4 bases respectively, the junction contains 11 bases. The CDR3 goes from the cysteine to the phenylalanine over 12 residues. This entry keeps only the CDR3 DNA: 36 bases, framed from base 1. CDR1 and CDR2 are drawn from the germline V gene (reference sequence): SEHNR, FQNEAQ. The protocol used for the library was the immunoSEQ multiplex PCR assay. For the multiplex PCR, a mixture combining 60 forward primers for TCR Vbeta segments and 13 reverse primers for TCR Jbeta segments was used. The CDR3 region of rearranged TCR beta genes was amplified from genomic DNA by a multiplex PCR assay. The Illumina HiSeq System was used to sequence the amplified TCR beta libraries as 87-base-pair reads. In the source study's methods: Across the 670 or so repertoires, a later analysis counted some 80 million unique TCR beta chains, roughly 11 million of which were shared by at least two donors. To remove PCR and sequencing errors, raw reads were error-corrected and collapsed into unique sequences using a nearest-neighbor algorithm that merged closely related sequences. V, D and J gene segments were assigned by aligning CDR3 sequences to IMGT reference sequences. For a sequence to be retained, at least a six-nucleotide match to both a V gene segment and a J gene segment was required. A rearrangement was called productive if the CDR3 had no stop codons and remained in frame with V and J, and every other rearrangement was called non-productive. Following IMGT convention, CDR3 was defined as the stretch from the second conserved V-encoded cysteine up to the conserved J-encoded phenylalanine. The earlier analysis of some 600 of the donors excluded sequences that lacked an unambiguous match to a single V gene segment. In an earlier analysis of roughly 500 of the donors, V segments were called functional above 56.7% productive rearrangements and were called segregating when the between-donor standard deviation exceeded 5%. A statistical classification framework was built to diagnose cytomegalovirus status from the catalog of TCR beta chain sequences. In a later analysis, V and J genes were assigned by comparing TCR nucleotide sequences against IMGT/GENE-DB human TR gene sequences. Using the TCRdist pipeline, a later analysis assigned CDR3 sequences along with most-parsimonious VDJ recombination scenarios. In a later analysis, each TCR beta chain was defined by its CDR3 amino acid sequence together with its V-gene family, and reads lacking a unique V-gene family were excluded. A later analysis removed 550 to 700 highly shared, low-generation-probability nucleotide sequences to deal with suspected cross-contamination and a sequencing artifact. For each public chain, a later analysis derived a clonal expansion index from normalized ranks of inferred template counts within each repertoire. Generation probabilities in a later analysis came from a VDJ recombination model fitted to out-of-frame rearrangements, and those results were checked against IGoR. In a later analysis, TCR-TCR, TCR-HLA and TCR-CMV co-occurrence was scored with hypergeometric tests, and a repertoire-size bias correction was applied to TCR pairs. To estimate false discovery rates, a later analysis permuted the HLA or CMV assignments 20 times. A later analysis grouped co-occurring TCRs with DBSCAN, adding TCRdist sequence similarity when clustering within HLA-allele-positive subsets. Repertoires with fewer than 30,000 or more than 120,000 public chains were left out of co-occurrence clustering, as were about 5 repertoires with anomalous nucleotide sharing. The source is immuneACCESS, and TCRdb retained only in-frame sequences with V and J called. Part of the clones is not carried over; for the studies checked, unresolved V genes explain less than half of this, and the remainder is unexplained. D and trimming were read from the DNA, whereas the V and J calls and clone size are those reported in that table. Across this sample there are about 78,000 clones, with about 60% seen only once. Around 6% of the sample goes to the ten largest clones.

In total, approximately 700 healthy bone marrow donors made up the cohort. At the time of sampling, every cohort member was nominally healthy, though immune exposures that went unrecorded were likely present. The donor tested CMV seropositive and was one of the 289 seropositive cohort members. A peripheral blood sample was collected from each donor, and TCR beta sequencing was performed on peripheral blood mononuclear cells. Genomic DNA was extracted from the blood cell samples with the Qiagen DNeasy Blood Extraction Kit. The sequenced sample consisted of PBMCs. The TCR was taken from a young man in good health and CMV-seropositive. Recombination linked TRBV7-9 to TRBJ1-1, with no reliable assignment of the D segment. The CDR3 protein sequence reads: CASARSGTEAFF. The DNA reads TGTGCCAGCGCTCGGAGTGGCACTGAAGCTTTCTTT.